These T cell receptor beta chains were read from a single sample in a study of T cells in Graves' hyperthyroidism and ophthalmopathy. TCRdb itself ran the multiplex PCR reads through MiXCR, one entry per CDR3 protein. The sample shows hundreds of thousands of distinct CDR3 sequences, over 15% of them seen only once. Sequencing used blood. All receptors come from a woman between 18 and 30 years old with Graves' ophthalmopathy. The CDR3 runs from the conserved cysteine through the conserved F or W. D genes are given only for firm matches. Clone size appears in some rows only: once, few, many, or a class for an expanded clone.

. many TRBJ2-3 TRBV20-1 CSASWGSRSDTQYF TGCAGTGCTAGTTGGGGGTCCCGATCAGATACGCAGTATTTT
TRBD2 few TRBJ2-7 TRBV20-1 CSAHSGTSGIPGREQYF TGCAGCGCCCACTCCGGGACTAGCGGGATCCCAGGGAGGGAGCAGTACTTC
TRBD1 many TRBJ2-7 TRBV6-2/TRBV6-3 CASSWTGSNYEQYF TGTGCCAGCAGTTGGACAGGGAGCAACTACGAGCAGTACTTC
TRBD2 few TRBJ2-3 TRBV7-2 CASSSGLADYTDTQYF TGTGCCAGCAGCTCGGGACTAGCGGACTACACAGATACGCAGTATTTT
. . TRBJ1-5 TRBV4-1 CASSQDERQPQHF TGCGCCAGCAGCCAAGATGAACGTCAGCCCCAGCATTTT
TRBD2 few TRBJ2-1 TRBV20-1 CSARRPAGEINEQFF TGCAGTGCTAGGCGCCCAGCGGGGGAGATCAATGAGCAGTTCTTC
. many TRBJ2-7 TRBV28 CASRDGLYTYEQYF TGTGCCAGTCGAGACGGGTTATATACCTACGAGCAGTACTTC
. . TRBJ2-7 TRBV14 CASSPWGEIYEQYF TGTGCCAGCAGCCCCTGGGGGGAGATCTACGAGCAGTACTTC
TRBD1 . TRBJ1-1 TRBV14 CASSPGTGVRNTEAFF TGTGCCAGCAGCCCCGGGACAGGCGTTCGGAACACTGAAGCTTTCTTT
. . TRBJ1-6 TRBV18 CASSPSGGVRNSPLHF TGTGCCAGCTCACCGTCCGGGGGCGTCCGTAATTCACCCCTCCACTTT
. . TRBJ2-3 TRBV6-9 CASSYKGDTQYF TGTGCCAGCAGTTATAAGGGGGATACGCAGTATTTT
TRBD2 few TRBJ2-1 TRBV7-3 CASSLNGGLGRNEQFF TGTGCCAGCAGCTTAAACGGGGGGTTAGGAAGAAATGAGCAGTTCTTC
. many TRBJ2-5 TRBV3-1 CASSQDSRGETQYF TGTGCCAGCAGCCAAGATTCCAGGGGAGAGACCCAGTACTTC
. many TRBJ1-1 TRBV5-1 CASSSRGTNTEAFF TGCGCCAGCAGCTCCAGAGGGACGAACACTGAAGCTTTCTTT
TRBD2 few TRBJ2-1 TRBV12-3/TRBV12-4 CASSLAAQEKRDVNEQFF TGTGCCAGCAGTTTAGCGGCCCAGGAGAAGCGGGATGTGAATGAGCAGTTCTTC
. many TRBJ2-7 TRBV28 CASSYSEGGPYEQYF TGTGCCAGCAGTTACTCCGAGGGGGGGCCCTACGAGCAGTACTTC
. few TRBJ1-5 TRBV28 CASSSKMYSNQPQHF TGTGCCAGCAGTTCCAAGATGTATAGCAATCAGCCCCAGCATTTT
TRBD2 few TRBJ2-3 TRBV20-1 CSASSPSGSSDTQYF TGCAGTGCTAGTTCCCCTAGCGGGAGCTCAGATACGCAGTATTTT
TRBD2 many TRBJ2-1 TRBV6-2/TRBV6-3 CASSHVGGSGSGNYNEQFF TGTGCCAGCAGTCACGTGGGGGGAAGCGGGAGTGGTAACTACAATGAGCAGTTCTTC
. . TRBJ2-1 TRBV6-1 CASSEDRSNEQFF TGTGCCAGCAGTGAAGATCGGTCAAATGAGCAGTTCTTC
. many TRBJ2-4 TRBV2 CASSETGLAKNIQYF TGTGCCAGCAGTGAAACGGGACTAGCCAAAAACATTCAGTACTTC
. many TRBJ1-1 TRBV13 CASSLGTVEGTEAFF TGTGCCAGCAGCCTCGGGACGGTGGAAGGGACTGAAGCTTTCTTT
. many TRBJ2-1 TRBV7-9 CASSGEAGSSYNEQFF TGTGCCAGCAGCGGTGAAGCGGGTAGCTCCTACAATGAGCAGTTCTTC
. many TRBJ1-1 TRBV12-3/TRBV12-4 CASTGLTNTEAFF TGTGCCAGCACGGGACTCACGAACACTGAAGCTTTCTTT
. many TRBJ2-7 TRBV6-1 CASSDGVRVGVEQYF TGTGCCAGCAGTGATGGAGTCAGGGTAGGCGTCGAGCAGTACTTC
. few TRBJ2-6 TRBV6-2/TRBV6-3 CASSYAGVEGANVLTF TGTGCCAGCAGTTACGCCGGGGTTGAAGGGGCCAACGTCCTGACTTTC
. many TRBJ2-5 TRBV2 CASSATAQTQETQYF TGTGCCAGCAGTGCTACGGCGCAGACCCAAGAGACCCAGTACTTC
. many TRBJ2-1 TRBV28 CASSLSKHNEQFF TGTGCCAGCAGTCTAAGTAAACACAATGAGCAGTTCTTC
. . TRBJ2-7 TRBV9 CASSGGGPEQYF TGTGCCAGCAGCGGGGGCGGGCCCGAGCAGTACTTC
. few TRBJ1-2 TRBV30 CAWSPFLQNLLGYTF TGTGCCTGGAGTCCCTTTCTACAAAACCTCCTTGGCTACACCTTC
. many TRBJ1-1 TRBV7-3 CASSLYGSAPMITEAFF TGTGCCAGCAGCTTATACGGGTCGGCCCCGATGATCACTGAAGCTTTCTTT
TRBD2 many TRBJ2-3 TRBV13 CASSLGRTSDTSTDTQYF TGTGCCAGCAGCTTAGGCCGGACTAGCGACACTAGCACAGATACGCAGTATTTT
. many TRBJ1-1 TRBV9 CASSVAEEPLTNTEAFF TGTGCCAGCAGCGTAGCTGAGGAACCCTTAACGAACACTGAAGCTTTCTTT
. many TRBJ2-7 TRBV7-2 CASSLLGFEQYF TGTGCCAGCAGCTTATTGGGTTTTGAGCAGTACTTC
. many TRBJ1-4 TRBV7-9 CASSLREHNEKLFF TGTGCCAGCAGCTTAAGGGAGCACAATGAAAAACTGTTTTTT
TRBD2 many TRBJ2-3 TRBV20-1 CSANRLAGVSTDTQYF TGCAGTGCCAACAGGTTAGCGGGAGTCAGCACAGATACGCAGTATTTT
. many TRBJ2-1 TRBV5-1 CASSFFGSYNEQFF TGCGCCAGCAGCTTCTTCGGCTCCTACAATGAGCAGTTCTTC
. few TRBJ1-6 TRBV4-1 CASSQGLDGRGSMPLHF TGCGCCAGCAGCCAAGGGCTTGATGGCAGGGGAAGTATGCCCCTCCACTTT
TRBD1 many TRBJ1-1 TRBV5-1 CASSALPGQGIDTEAFF TGCGCCAGCAGCGCTCTTCCGGGACAGGGTATCGACACTGAAGCTTTCTTT
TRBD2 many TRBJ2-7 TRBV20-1 CSARDLAGGPSAVEQYF TGCAGTGCTAGAGATCTAGCGGGAGGGCCATCGGCGGTCGAGCAGTACTTC
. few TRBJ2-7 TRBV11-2 CASMGRTYEQYF TGTGCCAGCATGGGACGGACGTACGAGCAGTACTTC
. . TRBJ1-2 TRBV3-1 CASSQDPSGGYTF TGTGCCAGCAGCCAAGATCCTTCAGGCGGCTACACCTTC
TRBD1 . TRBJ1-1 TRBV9 CASSVGVGRAGGRDTEAFF TGTGCCAGCAGCGTAGGAGTCGGAAGGGCAGGGGGCAGGGACACTGAAGCTTTCTTT
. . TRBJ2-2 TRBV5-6 CASSPKGIETGELFF TGTGCCAGCAGCCCGAAGGGGATAGAGACCGGGGAGCTGTTTTTT
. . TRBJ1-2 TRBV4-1 CASSQTLSAANYGYTF TGCGCCAGCAGCCAGACTTTAAGTGCAGCTAACTATGGCTACACCTTC
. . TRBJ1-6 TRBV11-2 CASSSQGVYNSPLHF TGTGCCAGCAGCTCCCAGGGCGTTTATAATTCACCCCTCCACTTT
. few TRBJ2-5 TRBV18 CASSPIDTQETQYF TGTGCCAGCTCACCGATTGACACCCAAGAGACCCAGTACTTC
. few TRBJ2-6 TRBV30 CAWDEPGAPGANVLTF TGTGCCTGGGATGAACCGGGGGCCCCTGGGGCCAACGTCCTGACTTTC
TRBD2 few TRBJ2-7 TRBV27 CASSWKTSSEQYF TGTGCCAGCAGTTGGAAGACTAGCTCCGAGCAGTACTTC
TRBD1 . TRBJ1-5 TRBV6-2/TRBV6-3 CASRGDRVVNQPQHF TGTGCCAGCAGGGGGGACAGGGTCGTTAATCAGCCCCAGCATTTT
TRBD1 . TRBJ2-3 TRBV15 CATSNRDRASTDTQYF TGTGCCACCAGCAATAGGGACAGGGCTAGCACAGATACGCAGTATTTT
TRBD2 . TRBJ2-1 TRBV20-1 CSASSRLAGGYNEQFF TGCAGTGCTAGTTCTCGACTAGCGGGGGGATACAATGAGCAGTTCTTC
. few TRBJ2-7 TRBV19 CASSMKPWGSGYEQYF TGTGCCAGTAGTATGAAACCTTGGGGTAGCGGCTACGAGCAGTACTTC
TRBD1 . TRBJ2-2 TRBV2 CASLGQGPGELFF TGTGCCAGCCTGGGACAGGGTCCCGGGGAGCTGTTTTTT
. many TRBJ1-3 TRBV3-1 CASSQDSSGNTIYF TGCGCCAGCAGCCAGGACAGCTCTGGAAACACCATATATTTT
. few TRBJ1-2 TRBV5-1 CASSKENPYYGYTF TGCGCCAGCAGCAAGGAAAACCCCTACTATGGCTACACCTTC
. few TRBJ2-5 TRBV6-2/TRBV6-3 CASSYGKETQYF TGTGCCAGCAGTTACGGGAAAGAGACCCAGTACTTC
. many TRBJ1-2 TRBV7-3 CASSLRFWIFGYTF TGTGCCAGCAGCTTAAGGTTTTGGATTTTTGGCTACACCTTC
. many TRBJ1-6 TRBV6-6 CASSYSPDRYNSPLHF TGTGCCAGCAGTTACTCCCCGGACCGGTATAATTCACCCCTCCACTTT
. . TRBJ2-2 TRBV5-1 CASSPKGDTGELFF TGCGCCAGCAGCCCCAAAGGGGACACCGGGGAGCTGTTTTTT